This T cell receptor (beta chain) derives from a study of cytomegalovirus exposure and HLA in healthy donors. Overall study results and limits: Under in vitro conditions, a few CMV-associated chains were confirmed as specific for CMV antigens. An analysis that came later showed most CMV-associated TCR beta chains appearing HLA-restricted.

Primers included in the PCR were 60 Vbeta and 13 Jbeta primers. Measured with immunoSEQ multiplex PCR; TCRdb has only the in-frame clones, and not every one. The repertoire has some 170,000 clones, 70% to 85% of them found once; the top ten carry more than 3.5%. This clone came up a few times. No antigen is known for it. CDR1 is SEHNR and CDR2 is FQNEAQ in the germline V gene (reference sequence). V was cut by 4 bases and J by 7 bases, with 16 bases left in between. The CDR3 consists of 14 residues. This sequence was found in a middle-aged man in good health and CMV-seronegative. The sequencing sample was made of PBMCs. The chain couples TRBV7-9 to TRBJ1-2; TRBD1 might be the D (5 bases). The CDR3 protein is CASSSVILGPGYTF. Written as DNA, the CDR3 is TGTGCCAGCAGCTCTGTAATATTGGGGCCTGGCTACACCTTC.